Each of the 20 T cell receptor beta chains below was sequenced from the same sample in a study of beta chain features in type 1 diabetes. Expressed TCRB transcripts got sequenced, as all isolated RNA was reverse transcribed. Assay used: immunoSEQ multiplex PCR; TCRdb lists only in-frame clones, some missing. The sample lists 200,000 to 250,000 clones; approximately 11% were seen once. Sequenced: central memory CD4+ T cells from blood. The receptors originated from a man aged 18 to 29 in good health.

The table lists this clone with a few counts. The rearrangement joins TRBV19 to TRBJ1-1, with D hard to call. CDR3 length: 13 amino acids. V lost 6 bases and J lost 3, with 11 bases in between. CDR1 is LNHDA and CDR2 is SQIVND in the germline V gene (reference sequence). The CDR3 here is CASSARRDTEAFF. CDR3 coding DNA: TGTGCCAGTAGCGCCCGGAGGGACACTGAAGCTTTCTTT.

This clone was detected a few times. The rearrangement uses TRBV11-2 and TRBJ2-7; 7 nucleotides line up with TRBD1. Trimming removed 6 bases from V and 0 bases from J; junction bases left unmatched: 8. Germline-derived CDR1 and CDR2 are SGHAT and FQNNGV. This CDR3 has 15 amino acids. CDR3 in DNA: TGTGCCAGCAGGCCTTCCGGGACAGCCTCCTACGAGCAGTACTTC. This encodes CASRPSGTASYEQYF.

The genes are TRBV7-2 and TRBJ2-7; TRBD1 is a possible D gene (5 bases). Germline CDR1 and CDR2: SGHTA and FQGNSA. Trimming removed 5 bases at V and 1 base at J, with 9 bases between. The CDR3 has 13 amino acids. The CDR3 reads CASSPGLSYEQYF. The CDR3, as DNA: TGTGCCAGCAGCCCAGGGTTATCCTACGAGCAGTACTTC.

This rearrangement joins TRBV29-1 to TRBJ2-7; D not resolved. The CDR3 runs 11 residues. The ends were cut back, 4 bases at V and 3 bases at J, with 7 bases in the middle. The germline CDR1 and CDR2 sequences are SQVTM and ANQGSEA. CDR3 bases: TGCAGCGTTGGCCAGGTCTACGAGCAGTACTTC. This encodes CSVGQVYEQYF.

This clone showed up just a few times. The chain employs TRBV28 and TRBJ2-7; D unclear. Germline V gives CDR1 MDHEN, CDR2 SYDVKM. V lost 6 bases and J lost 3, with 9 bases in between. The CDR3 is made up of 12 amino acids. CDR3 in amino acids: CASRTSGYEQYF. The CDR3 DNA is TGTGCCAGCAGGACTTCGGGCTACGAGCAGTACTTC.

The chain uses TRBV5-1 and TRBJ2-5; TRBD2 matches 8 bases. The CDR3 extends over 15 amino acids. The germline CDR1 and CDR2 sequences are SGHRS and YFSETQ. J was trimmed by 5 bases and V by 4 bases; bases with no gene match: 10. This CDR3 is CASSPSGTRRETQYF. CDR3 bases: TGCGCCAGCAGCCCGTCCGGGACTAGGAGGGAGACCCAGTACTTC.

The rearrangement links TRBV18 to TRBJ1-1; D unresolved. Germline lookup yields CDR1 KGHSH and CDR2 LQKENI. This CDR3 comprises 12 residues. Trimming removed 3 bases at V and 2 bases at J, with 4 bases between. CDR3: CASSPDNTEAFF. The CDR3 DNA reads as TGTGCCAGCTCACCGGACAACACTGAAGCTTTCTTT.

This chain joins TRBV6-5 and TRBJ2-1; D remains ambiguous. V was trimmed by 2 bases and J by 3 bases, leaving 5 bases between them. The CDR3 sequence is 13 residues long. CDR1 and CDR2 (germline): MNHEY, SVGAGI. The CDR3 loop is CASSYGLYNEQFF. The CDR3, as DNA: TGTGCCAGCAGTTACGGGCTCTACAATGAGCAGTTCTTC.

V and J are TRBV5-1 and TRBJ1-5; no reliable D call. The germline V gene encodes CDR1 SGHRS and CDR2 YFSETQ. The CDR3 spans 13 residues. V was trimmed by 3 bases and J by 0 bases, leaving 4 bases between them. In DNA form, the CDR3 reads TGCGCCAGCAGCTGGAATAGCAATCAGCCCCAGCATTTT. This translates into CASSWNSNQPQHF.

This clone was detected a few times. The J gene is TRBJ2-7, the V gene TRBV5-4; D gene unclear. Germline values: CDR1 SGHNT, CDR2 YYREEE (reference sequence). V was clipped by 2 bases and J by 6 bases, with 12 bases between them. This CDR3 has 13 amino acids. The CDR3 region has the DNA TGTGCCAGCAGCTTAGATAGCCTGGGCGAGCAGTACTTC. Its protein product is CASSLDSLGEQYF.

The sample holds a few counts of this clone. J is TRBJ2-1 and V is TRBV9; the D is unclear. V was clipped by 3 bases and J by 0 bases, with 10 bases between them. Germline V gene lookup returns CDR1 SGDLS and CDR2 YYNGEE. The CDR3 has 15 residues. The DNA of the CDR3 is TGTGCCAGCAGCGCCGACTTGAGCTCCTACAATGAGCAGTTCTTC. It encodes CASSADLSSYNEQFF.

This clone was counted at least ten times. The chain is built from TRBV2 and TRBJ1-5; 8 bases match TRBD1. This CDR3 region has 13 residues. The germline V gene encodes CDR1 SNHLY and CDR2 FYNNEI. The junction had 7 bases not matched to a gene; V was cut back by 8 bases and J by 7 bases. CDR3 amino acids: CASGDRGYQPQHF. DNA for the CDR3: TGTGCCAGCGGAGACAGGGGATACCAGCCCCAGCATTTT.

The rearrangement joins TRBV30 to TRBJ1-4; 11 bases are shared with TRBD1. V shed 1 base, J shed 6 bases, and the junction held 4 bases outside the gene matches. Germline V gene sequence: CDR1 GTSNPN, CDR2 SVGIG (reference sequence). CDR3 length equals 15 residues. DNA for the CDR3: TGTGCCTGGAGTGGCAAGGACAGGGGGCATGAAAAACTGTTTTTT. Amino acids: CAWSGKDRGHEKLFF.

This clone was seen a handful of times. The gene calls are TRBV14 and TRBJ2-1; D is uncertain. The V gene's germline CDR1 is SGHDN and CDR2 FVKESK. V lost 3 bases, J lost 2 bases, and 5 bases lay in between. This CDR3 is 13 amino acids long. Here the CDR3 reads CASSQFPYNEQFF. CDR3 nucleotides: TGTGCCAGCAGCCAGTTCCCCTACAATGAGCAGTTCTTC. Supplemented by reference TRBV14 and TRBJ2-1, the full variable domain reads EAGVTQFPSHSVIEKGQTVTLRCDPISGHDNLYWYRRVMGKEIKFLLHFVKESKQDESGMPNNRFLAERTGGTYSTLKVQPAELEDSGVYFCASSQFPYNEQFFGPGTRLTVL.

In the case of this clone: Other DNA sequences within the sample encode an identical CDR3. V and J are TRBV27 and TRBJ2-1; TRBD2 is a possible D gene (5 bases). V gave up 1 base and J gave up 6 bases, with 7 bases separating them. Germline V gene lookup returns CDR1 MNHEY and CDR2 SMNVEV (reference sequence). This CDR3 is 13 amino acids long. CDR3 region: CASSLFRGNEQFF. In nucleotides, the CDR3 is TGTGCCAGCAGTTTATTTCGGGGCAATGAGCAGTTCTTC.

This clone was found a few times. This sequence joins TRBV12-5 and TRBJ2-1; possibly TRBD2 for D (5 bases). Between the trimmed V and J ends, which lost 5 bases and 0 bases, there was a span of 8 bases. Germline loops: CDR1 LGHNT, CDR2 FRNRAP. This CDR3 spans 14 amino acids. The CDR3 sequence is CASGTGGSYNEQFF. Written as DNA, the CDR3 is TGTGCTAGTGGTACCGGAGGCTCCTACAATGAGCAGTTCTTC.

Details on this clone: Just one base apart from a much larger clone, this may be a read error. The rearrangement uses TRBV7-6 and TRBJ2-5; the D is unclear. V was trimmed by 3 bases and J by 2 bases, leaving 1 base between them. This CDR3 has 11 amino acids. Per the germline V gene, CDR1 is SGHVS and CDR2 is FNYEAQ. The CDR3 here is CASSFQETQYF. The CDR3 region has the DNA TGTGCCAGCAGCTTTCAAGAGACCCAGTACTTC. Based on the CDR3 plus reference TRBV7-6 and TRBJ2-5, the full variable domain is GAGVSQSPRYKVTKRGQDVALRCDPISGHVSLYWYRQALGQGPEFLTYFNYEAQQDKSGLPNDRFSAERPEGSISTLTIQRTEQRDSAMYRCASSFQETQYFGPGTRLLVL.

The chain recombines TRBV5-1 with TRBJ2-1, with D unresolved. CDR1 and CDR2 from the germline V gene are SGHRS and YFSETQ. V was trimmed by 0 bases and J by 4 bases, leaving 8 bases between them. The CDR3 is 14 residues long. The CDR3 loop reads CASSLAAAYNEQFF. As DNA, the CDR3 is TGCGCCAGCAGCTTGGCGGCAGCATACAATGAGCAGTTCTTC.

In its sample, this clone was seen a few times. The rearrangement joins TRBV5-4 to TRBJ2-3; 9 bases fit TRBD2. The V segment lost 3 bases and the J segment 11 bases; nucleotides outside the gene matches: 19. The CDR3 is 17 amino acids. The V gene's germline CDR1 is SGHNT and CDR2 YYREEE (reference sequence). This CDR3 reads CASSSNQGRLAEQWQYF. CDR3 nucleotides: TGTGCCAGCAGCTCCAATCAGGGAAGACTAGCGGAACAGTGGCAGTATTTT.

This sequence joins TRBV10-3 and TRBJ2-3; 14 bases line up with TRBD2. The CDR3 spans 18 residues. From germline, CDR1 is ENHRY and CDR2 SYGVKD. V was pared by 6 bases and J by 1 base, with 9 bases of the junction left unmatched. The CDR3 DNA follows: TGTGCCATCAGACCGGGACTAGCGGGAGAGAGTGGCACAGATACGCAGTATTTT. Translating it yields CAIRPGLAGESGTDTQYF.